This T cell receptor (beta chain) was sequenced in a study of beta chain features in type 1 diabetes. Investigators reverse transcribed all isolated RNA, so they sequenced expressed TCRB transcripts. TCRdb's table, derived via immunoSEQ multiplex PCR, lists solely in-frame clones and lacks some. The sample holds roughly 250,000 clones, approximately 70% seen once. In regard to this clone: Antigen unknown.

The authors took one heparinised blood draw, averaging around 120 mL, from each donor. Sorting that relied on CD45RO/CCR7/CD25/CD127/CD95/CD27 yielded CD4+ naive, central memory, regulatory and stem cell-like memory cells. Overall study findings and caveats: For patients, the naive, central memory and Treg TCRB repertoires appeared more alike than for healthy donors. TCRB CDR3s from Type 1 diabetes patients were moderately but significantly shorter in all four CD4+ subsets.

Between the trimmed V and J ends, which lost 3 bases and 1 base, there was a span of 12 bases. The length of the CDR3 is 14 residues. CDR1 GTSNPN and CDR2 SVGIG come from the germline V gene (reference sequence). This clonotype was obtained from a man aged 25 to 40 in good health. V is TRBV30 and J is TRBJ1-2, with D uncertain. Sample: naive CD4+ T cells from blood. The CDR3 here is CAWSRNFNNYGYTF. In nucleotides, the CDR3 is TGTGCCTGGAGCCGGAACTTCAATAACTATGGCTACACCTTC.